In this sample, the clone carrying this T cell receptor beta chain turned up a few times. Its antigen remains unidentified. Germline loops: CDR1 MGHRA, CDR2 YSYEKL. The V and J ends lost 4 bases and 1 base, in that order; junction bases with no gene match: 12. The CDR3 totals 18 residues. As TCR cDNA was made by 5'RACE template switching, a universal primer site and UMIs were added. Using its own MiXCR run on the 5' RACE reads, TCRdb lists one record per CDR3 protein. Seen here are 300,000 to 450,000 distinct CDR3 sequences, approximately 8% observed once, and the top ten hold roughly 15%. The data are from a study of T cells after yellow fever vaccination. Study findings and constraints: The appearance of a small share of clonotypes in both CD4 and CD8 compartments was observed. Secondary responses were weaker yet peaked faster, day 5 versus 15.

The clonotype comes from a man aged 18-30 years who received the YFV17D yellow fever vaccine. The input for sequencing was PBMCs, taken about 49 days after the first yellow fever vaccination. The rearrangement joins TRBV4-1 to TRBJ2-3, with 9 positions matching TRBD2. CDR3 coding DNA: TGCGCCAGCAGCCGAAAAAGATGGACTAGCGAGGGCACAGATACGCAGTATTTT. Translated, it gives CASSRKRWTSEGTDTQYF.